This TCR beta chain was identified during a study of human T cells and chemical hapten exposure (dated by TCRdb to the early 2020s). Turning to the overall study: For sensitization, 2% DPC in acetone was applied to a roughly 2 cm by roughly 2 cm area of upper inner arm skin. Patients additionally received weekly therapeutic DPC doses to the scalp throughout the approximately 25-week study period. Patch tests used Finn chambers with 0.01% DPC on the upper back, scored after 6 days by International Contact Dermatitis Research Group standards. Most of the patients in the cohort were female, and the cohort covered alopecia areata with under or over 50% scalp involvement, alopecia totalis and alopecia universalis. Libraries were combined into a pool for sequencing, and differences in TCR yield between samples came mainly from small differences in library volumes within the pool. The study tracked peripheral blood TCR repertoire changes in vivo during primary and secondary sensitization to the hapten diphenylcyclopropenone (DPC) in alopecia patients. Patient blood was sampled pre-sensitization (week 0) and at 2, 6 and about 24 weeks after DPC sensitization. Roughly 30 alopecia patients gave blood for TCR sequencing at one to four time points (pre-sensitization, 2, 6 and 24 weeks).

What the work shows at the level of the full study, not this receptor alone: Compared with pre-sensitization or healthy control sets, expanded TCRs formed significantly more large CDR3 similarity clusters, which is consistent with antigen-driven responses. No change with DPC sensitization was found in the number of TCRs above 1 in 1000 frequency, and no evidence of global repertoire structure alterations was found. All patients had alopecia, a presumed autoimmune disease, so their immune response might differ from that of healthy individuals. Patch test score was positively correlated with the number of PT1 expanded TCRs, with significance at thresholds 8, 16 and 32 but not at 4. After repeated subsampling, changes were observed in the strength of the expansion versus patch-test correlation and in the threshold at which the correlation became significant.

In regard to this clonotype: There is no known antigen for this receptor. There are no base qualities to consult, and no much larger clone falls within one base.

Library preparation employed RACE. Sequenced using a NextSeq 500. Library preparation attached unique molecular identifiers to individual cDNA molecules for quantitative, reproducible TCR counting. Each blood RNA sample was used to sequence both TCR alpha and TCR beta chains. The authors' pipeline ran thus. Samples had a median of roughly 87,000 TCRs, with a range from about 23,224 to 750,000. The Decombinator software suite was used to annotate V, J and CDR3 in the TCR reads. For PS versus PT1 abundance plots, all samples were subsampled to the same number of TCRs (28,000). Expanded TCRs were defined as absent before sensitization and observed at least eight times at the 2-week time point. The public reads were quality trimmed at Q25 with fastp and then assembled into clones with MiXCR by TCRdb, keeping productive beta chains. A single entry per CDR3 protein holds the most common genes and DNA from its merged rows. The V and J calls shown here were made by TCRdb, not taken from the authors' results. The table for this sample lists roughly 50,000 distinct CDR3 sequences; 9.9% of them were counted only once. Jointly, the top ten make up around a sixth of the sample.

The time point label corresponds to: patch test 3, about 24 weeks after DPC sensitization. Per the publication, the treatment or condition label means: therapeutic diphenylcyclopropenone sensitization with weekly scalp DPC. Blood at each patch-test visit was drawn before the patch test was applied. Eligible patients were aged 18 to 70, diagnosed with alopecia, deemed suitable for DPC therapy, and excluded if pregnant. Unfractionated whole blood was collected in Tempus Blood RNA tubes, and total RNA was extracted from that blood. Trimmed from V: 4 bases; trimmed from J: 8 bases; junction bases lacking a gene match: 7. There are 14 amino acids in the CDR3, from cysteine to phenylalanine inclusive. The retained sequence is limited to the CDR3, 42 bases, with the frame set at the first base.

This TCR was sampled from a woman between 40 and 55 years old with alopecia areata. Some clones in this sample may be carry-over from other donors' samples. The V gene is TRBV12-3 or TRBV12-4 and the J gene is TRBJ1-4, with 7 bases aligning to TRBD1. The specimen comprised whole blood, sampled in connection with sensitization to the hapten diphenylcyclopropenone (DPC). Here is the DNA: TGTGCCAGCAGTTCTACAGGGGCCGGGGAAAAACTGTTTTTT. This is translated as CASSSTGAGEKLFF.